This T cell receptor beta chain was observed in a study of blood T cell repertoires in COVID-19. Participants came from about two dozen US areas, aged roughly 18 to 89 years. The germline V gene has CDR1 MNHNS and CDR2 SASEGT. This CDR3 contains 15 residues. Trimming shortened V by 1 base and J by 5 bases, and 12 bases separated the two germline ends. Assay: immunoSEQ multiplex PCR; the TCRdb copy retains only in-frame clones and omits some. The sample consists of about 81,000 clones, around 88% of them appearing once. The chain joins TRBV6-1 to TRBJ1-5; D gene ambiguous. The receptor comes from a woman aged 45-60 years with acute COVID-19. Material for sequencing was PBMCs or T cells enriched from blood (not recorded which). Written as DNA, the CDR3 is TGTGCCAGCAGTGAAGTGGGGAGTATTCATCAGCCCCAGCATTTT. Protein: CASSEVGSIHQPQHF.